This T cell receptor beta chain was sequenced during a study of blood T cell repertoires in COVID-19. Repertoires were generated with immunoSEQ multiplex PCR, while TCRdb's copy carries only in-frame clones and drops some. The data show 190,000 or so clones, just under 90% seen once. Unmatched junction bases numbered 5, after V lost 7 bases and J lost 1 base. This CDR3 has 14 residues. Germline V gene lookup returns CDR1 MNHEY and CDR2 SVGAGI. In its sample, this clone was seen many times. What was sequenced was peripheral blood. The chain carries TRBV6-5 and TRBJ2-5; 8 nucleotides match TRBD1. This receptor was obtained from a woman under 30 who had recovered from COVID-19. CDR3 in DNA: TGTGCCAGCACAATGGGACAGGCCCAAGAGACCCAGTACTTC. It is translated as CASTMGQAQETQYF.